This TCR beta chain was sequenced during a study of T cell responses to AZD1222 COVID-19 vaccine. The data were produced by immunoSEQ multiplex PCR, yet TCRdb's version contains in-frame clones alone and is incomplete. Of roughly 120,000 clones listed, roughly 94% are singletons. As for this clone: What it binds is unknown.

The study's findings and limits: Only six or seven AZD1222 recipients were seropositive at baseline. Repertoire sampling happened only post peak T cell response. Donors in the cohort were predominantly white British and more often female, and clonal diversity was possibly underestimated. Spike was spanned by vaccine-associated CD4 TCRs, with dominance at 160-218 and 743-854.

CDR1 is LNHDA, CDR2 SQIVND, per germline (reference sequence). This CDR3 comprises 19 residues. V trimming: 2 bases; J trimming: 0 bases; junction bases outside the gene matches: 12. The origin of this receptor is an adult in good health. The sequencing here drew on peripheral blood, taken on day 0 of AZD1222 vaccination. The chain couples TRBV19 to TRBJ1-5, with 8 bases that match TRBD1. The chain's CDR3 is CASSIRGQGQRISNQPQHF. The CDR3 bases are TGTGCCAGTAGTATAAGAGGACAGGGTCAGAGGATTAGCAATCAGCCCCAGCATTTT.